This TCR beta chain was identified in a study of beta chain features in type 1 diabetes. What was sequenced were expressed TCRB transcripts, since all of the isolated RNA had been reverse transcribed. The repertoire was sequenced with immunoSEQ multiplex PCR; TCRdb's copy has only in-frame clones and lacks some. The table shows roughly 400,000 clones, with about 15% occurring only once. Trimming pared 1 base from V and 5 bases from J, leaving 14 bases between. Germline lookup yields CDR1 GTSNPN and CDR2 SVGIG (reference sequence). This CDR3 has 15 residues. CD4+ cells of the naive, central memory, regulatory and stem cell-like memory types were sorted via CD45RO/CCR7/CD25/CD127/CD95/CD27. Regarding the study as a whole: No resolution was reached here on whether HLA type influences TCRB rearrangement. A PCR bias possibly favoring shorter templates would apply equally to patients and controls.

Points on this clone: No antigen is known for it.

The genes are TRBV30 and TRBJ1-4; D unclear. The specimen was naive CD4+ T cells from blood. The receptor comes from a man aged 25-45 years in good health. The CDR3 DNA sequence: TGTGCCTGGAGTGCCTCACGACCGGGAAATGAAAAACTGTTTTTT. Amino acid sequence: CAWSASRPGNEKLFF.